This T cell receptor beta chain was recorded in a study of T cell responses to AZD1222 COVID-19 vaccine. TCRdb keeps only in-frame clones here, not all; method: immunoSEQ multiplex PCR. Altogether more than 130,000 clones are present, 90% being singletons, with the ten largest covering more than 3%. Germline V gene data show CDR1 as SGHTA and CDR2 as FQGNSA. The CDR3 contains 15 residues. V lost 1 base to trimming and J lost 0 bases, with 10 bases between them. The receptor was derived from an adult in good health. V usage is TRBV7-2 and J usage is TRBJ2-7; the D is unclear. The source material was peripheral blood, sampled on day 0 of AZD1222 vaccination. CDR3 DNA: TGTGCCAGCAGCTTAGACTTTCGAAGCTCCTACGAGCAGTACTTC. As protein: CASSLDFRSSYEQYF.